Listed below are T cell receptor beta chains from one sample, sequenced in a study of T cells in Graves' hyperthyroidism and ophthalmopathy. MiXCR was run by TCRdb on the multiplex PCR reads, yielding one entry per CDR3 protein. The data contain under 450,000 distinct CDR3 sequences, 15% to 17% of them singletons. The source material was blood. Receptors were obtained from a woman younger than 35 with Graves' hyperthyroidism. CDR3s include the opening cysteine and the closing phenylalanine or tryptophan. Each record gives: J gene, D gene, V gene, clone size, CDR3 protein, CDR3 DNA. A D gene is named only where the DNA matches it firmly. Size is stated for part of the rows, as once, few or many counts, or as a class when the clone is expanded.

TRBJ2-7 | NA | TRBV6-5 | many | CASSYKRSSYEQYF | TGTGCCAGCAGTTACAAGCGGAGCTCCTACGAGCAGTACTTC
TRBJ2-2 | TRBD1 | TRBV5-1 | many | CASSQGQGSVTGELFF | TGCGCCAGCAGCCAAGGACAGGGCTCGGTGACCGGGGAGCTGTTTTTT
TRBJ1-4 | TRBD1 | TRBV20-1 | many | CSATRDRRNEKLFF | TGCAGTGCTACCCGGGACAGGCGTAATGAAAAACTGTTTTTT
TRBJ2-7 | NA | TRBV30 | many | CAWSSVTLDYEQYF | TGTGCCTGGAGTTCCGTAACTTTGGACTACGAGCAGTACTTC
TRBJ1-2 | NA | TRBV20-1 | many | CSARAGQDPGYTF | TGCAGTGCTAGGGCGGGACAAGATCCGGGCTACACCTTC
TRBJ2-5 | NA | TRBV5-6 | NA | CASSRDRGTQYF | TGTGCCAGCAGCCGGGATAGGGGGACCCAGTACTTC
TRBJ1-2 | NA | TRBV6-5 | few | CASSYLPVDGYTF | TGTGCCAGCAGTTACCTACCGGTAGATGGCTACACCTTC
TRBJ2-3 | TRBD2 | TRBV3-1 | many | CASSTSGGAGDTQYF | TGTGCCAGCAGCACTAGCGGGGGGGCTGGGGATACGCAGTATTTT
TRBJ2-2 | NA | TRBV27 | NA | CASRGRGGASGELFF | TGTGCCAGCAGGGGGAGGGGGGGCGCTTCCGGGGAGCTGTTTTTT
TRBJ2-3 | NA | TRBV20-1 | many | CSARDPATDTQYF | TGCAGTGCTAGGGACCCGGCCACAGATACGCAGTATTTT
TRBJ1-2 | TRBD1 | TRBV29-1 | NA | CSVGDRGGSGHYGYTF | TGCAGCGTTGGGGACAGGGGAGGGTCAGGCCACTATGGCTACACCTTC
TRBJ1-3 | TRBD1 | TRBV27 | few | CASKPLGQANSGNTIYF | TGTGCCAGCAAACCTCTGGGACAGGCGAACTCTGGAAACACCATATATTTT
TRBJ2-1 | TRBD2 | TRBV11-1 | once | CASSLGASGRWNEQFF | TGTGCCAGCAGCTTAGGGGCTAGCGGGAGATGGAATGAGCAGTTCTTC
TRBJ2-1 | NA | TRBV28 | many | CASTNYGAGDYNEQFF | TGTGCCAGCACTAATTACGGGGCAGGGGACTACAATGAGCAGTTCTTC
TRBJ2-1 | NA | TRBV20-1 | many | CSARDWAGVSYNEQFF | TGCAGTGCTAGAGATTGGGCAGGGGTGAGCTACAATGAGCAGTTCTTC
TRBJ2-1 | NA | TRBV6-2/TRBV6-3 | NA | CAGTKEDRNNEQFF | TGTGCCGGCACCAAAGAGGACAGAAACAATGAGCAGTTCTTC
TRBJ2-7 | TRBD2 | TRBV2 | many | CASSVVPSGAHEQYF | TGTGCCAGCAGTGTAGTCCCTAGCGGGGCCCACGAGCAGTACTTC
TRBJ1-2 | NA | TRBV30 | many | CAWSGSYGYTF | TGTGCCTGGAGTGGTAGCTATGGCTACACCTTC
TRBJ2-3 | NA | TRBV12-3/TRBV12-4 | NA | CASASPPLDTQYF | TGTGCCAGCGCGTCACCCCCCTTGGATACGCAGTATTTT
TRBJ2-5 | NA | TRBV12-3/TRBV12-4 | many | CASSLGSGVAQETQYF | TGTGCCAGCAGTTTGGGATCGGGGGTAGCACAAGAGACCCAGTACTTC
TRBJ1-2 | NA | TRBV12-3/TRBV12-4 | many | CASSLDNSRGYTF | TGTGCCAGCAGTTTAGATAATTCTCGGGGCTACACCTTC
TRBJ1-2 | TRBD1 | TRBV28 | many | CASRVPGQPDGYTF | TGTGCCAGCAGGGTTCCGGGACAGCCGGATGGCTACACCTTC
TRBJ1-5 | NA | TRBV19 | NA | CASRPGSKSQPQHF | TGTGCCAGTAGACCAGGGTCGAAAAGTCAGCCCCAGCATTTT
TRBJ2-3 | NA | TRBV27 | many | CASSSRDPTDTQYF | TGTGCCAGCAGTTCGCGGGACCCCACAGATACGCAGTATTTT
TRBJ2-3 | TRBD2 | TRBV29-1 | many | CSAVRGATDTQYF | TGCAGCGCCGTGCGGGGGGCCACAGATACGCAGTATTTT
TRBJ2-3 | NA | TRBV6-2/TRBV6-3 | NA | CASREAGILSTDTQYF | TGTGCCAGCAGGGAGGCAGGGATTCTGTCTACAGATACGCAGTATTTT
TRBJ2-5 | NA | TRBV20-1 | many | CSAGGGAQETQYF | TGCAGTGCGGGGGGGGGGGCTCAAGAGACCCAGTACTTC
TRBJ2-7 | TRBD2 | TRBV15 | many | CATSRASGSSYEQYF | TGTGCCACCAGCAGAGCTAGCGGTAGCTCCTACGAGCAGTACTTC
TRBJ2-7 | TRBD2 | TRBV7-6 | NA | CASSPSRRGSYEQYF | TGTGCCAGCAGCCCGAGTCGGCGGGGGTCCTACGAGCAGTACTTC
TRBJ2-3 | TRBD2 | TRBV11-2 | NA | CASSLGLSSGNTQYF | TGTGCCAGCAGCTTAGGGTTGTCTAGCGGGAATACGCAGTATTTT
TRBJ1-2 | NA | TRBV7-9 | many | CASSLASAYGYTF | TGTGCCAGCAGCTTAGCGTCGGCCTATGGCTACACCTTC
TRBJ1-1 | NA | TRBV20-1 | NA | CSAPALETAGTEAFF | TGCAGTGCTCCCGCCCTGGAGACGGCGGGTACTGAAGCTTTCTTT
TRBJ1-1 | TRBD1 | TRBV27 | many | CASSWGQGRVAFF | TGTGCCAGCAGTTGGGGACAGGGGCGGGTAGCTTTCTTT
TRBJ1-2 | NA | TRBV12-3/TRBV12-4 | NA | CASSLFLDYGYTF | TGTGCCAGCAGTTTGTTCTTGGACTATGGCTACACCTTC
TRBJ2-7 | TRBD2 | TRBV27 | many | CASRQGGTSGGAEQYF | TGTGCCAGCAGGCAGGGGGGGACTAGCGGGGGGGCCGAGCAGTACTTC
TRBJ1-5 | NA | TRBV7-9 | many | CASSSEGAYNQPQHF | TGTGCCAGCAGCTCGGAAGGCGCTTATAATCAGCCCCAGCATTTT
TRBJ1-2 | NA | TRBV19 | few | CASSRIGENGYTF | TGTGCCAGTAGTCGGATAGGGGAGAATGGCTACACCTTC
TRBJ1-5 | TRBD1 | TRBV12-3/TRBV12-4 | few | CASSKQGVQPQHF | TGTGCCAGCAGTAAACAGGGGGTGCAGCCCCAGCATTTT
TRBJ2-5 | NA | TRBV2 | many | CASGSLRTQYF | TGTGCCAGCGGTTCTCTCAGGACCCAGTACTTC
TRBJ2-7 | TRBD2 | TRBV20-1 | many | CSATGLAGGYEQYF | TGCAGTGCTACCGGACTAGCGGGAGGCTACGAGCAGTACTTC
TRBJ2-7 | NA | TRBV30 | many | CAWSVDDSRHEQYF | TGTGCCTGGAGTGTAGATGACAGTAGGCACGAGCAGTACTTC
TRBJ1-2 | NA | TRBV25-1 | many | CASSVLGSNYGYTF | TGTGCCAGCAGTGTCTTGGGTTCTAACTATGGCTACACCTTC
TRBJ1-1 | NA | TRBV11-1 | once | CASSFAAVPEAFF | TGTGCCAGCAGCTTTGCGGCAGTCCCTGAAGCTTTCTTT
TRBJ2-7 | NA | TRBV24-1 | few | CATRDWITDEQYF | TGTGCCACCCGGGACTGGATAACCGACGAGCAGTACTTC
TRBJ1-5 | TRBD1 | TRBV19 | many | CASSLQQGGQPQHF | TGTGCCAGTAGTTTACAACAGGGGGGGCAGCCCCAGCATTTT
TRBJ2-2 | NA | TRBV7-2 | NA | CASSRYIGTGELFF | TGTGCCAGCAGCCGTTACATTGGGACCGGGGAGCTGTTTTTT
TRBJ1-2 | TRBD1 | TRBV11-1 | many | CASSSGQGGGYTF | TGTGCCAGCAGCTCAGGACAGGGCGGCGGCTACACCTTC
TRBJ1-1 | NA | TRBV20-1 | NA | CSAGRLNTEAFF | TGCAGTGCTGGACGGTTGAACACTGAAGCTTTCTTT
TRBJ1-4 | NA | TRBV3-1 | many | CARPLRVDEKLFF | TGTGCCCGGCCCCTACGGGTTGATGAAAAACTGTTTTTT
TRBJ2-3 | NA | TRBV27 | many | CASSRPGRRTDTQYF | TGTGCCAGCAGCCGACCGGGACGCCGCACAGATACGCAGTATTTT
TRBJ2-1 | TRBD2 | TRBV6-1 | many | CASSPSPGTSGYNEQFF | TGTGCCAGCAGTCCTTCCCCCGGGACTAGCGGCTACAATGAGCAGTTCTTC
TRBJ1-3 | NA | TRBV29-1 | many | CSANSGNTIYF | TGCAGCGCTAACTCTGGAAACACCATATATTTT
TRBJ2-1 | NA | TRBV12-3/TRBV12-4 | many | CASTNKPRDNEQFF | TGTGCCAGCACCAACAAGCCCAGAGACAATGAGCAGTTCTTC
TRBJ2-1 | NA | TRBV5-6 | many | CASSSAPGPLNEQFF | TGTGCCAGCAGTTCGGCCCCGGGACCACTCAATGAGCAGTTCTTC
TRBJ2-3 | TRBD1 | TRBV29-1 | NA | CSVEGDGTGGTDTRYF | TGCAGCGTCGAGGGGGACGGGACAGGGGGCACAGATACGCGGTATTTT
TRBJ2-1 | NA | TRBV4-1 | few | CASSHVMGREYNEQFF | TGCGCCAGCAGCCATGTTATGGGCAGGGAGTACAATGAGCAGTTCTTC
TRBJ2-5 | TRBD2 | TRBV20-1 | many | CSALSRIAGSQETQYF | TGCAGTGCTCTCAGCCGAATAGCGGGCAGCCAAGAGACCCAGTACTTC
TRBJ1-5 | TRBD1 | TRBV2 | many | CASSAYDRVDQPQHF | TGTGCCAGCAGTGCTTACGACAGGGTGGATCAGCCCCAGCATTTT
TRBJ2-2 | TRBD1 | TRBV12-3/TRBV12-4 | NA | CAVGERIGTGYTGELFF | TGTGCCGTAGGGGAGAGGATCGGGACAGGATACACCGGGGAGCTGTTTTTT